The present T cell receptor (beta chain) was sequenced within a study of CD8 T cells in ankylosing spondylitis. This clonotype was found many times. What it binds is unknown. General observations from the study: According to the report, clones linked to the disease were significantly enriched in matched synovial fluid samples taken from ankylosing spondylitis patients.

TCRdb itself ran the 5' RACE reads through MiXCR, one entry per CDR3 protein. The data show 250,000 to 400,000 distinct CDR3 sequences, around 10% seen once. Per germline, CDR1 SGHTA and CDR2 FQGNSA. Trimming took 3 bases from V and 4 from J, leaving 10 bases between them. The length of the CDR3 is 15 residues. The V and J genes are TRBV7-2 and TRBJ1-6; D unclear. Sequencing used blood, either unsorted or a sorted T cell fraction (not recorded which). The receptor was isolated from a female donor with ankylosing spondylitis or in good health (not recorded which). The CDR3 loop is CASSFTVAYNSPLHF. The CDR3 DNA reads TGTGCCAGCAGCTTTACAGTGGCGTATAATTCACCCCTCCACTTT.